The 10 T cell receptor beta chains below all came from one sample that was sequenced in a study of PD-1 blockade in classical Hodgkin lymphoma. Time point reported: cycle 4 day 1 (C4D1), after six to seven weeks of nivolumab. Relapses following autologous stem cell transplantation were seen in all patients, with brentuximab vedotin exposure varying. The data were produced by immunoSEQ multiplex PCR, yet TCRdb's version contains in-frame clones alone and is incomplete. The repertoire consists of 20,000 to 25,000 clones, with 60% to 75% occurring once and the leading ten covering 15% to 20%. Specimen: peripheral blood mononuclear cells (PBMCs), collected before the fourth cycle of nivolumab. The receptors were gathered from a human donor with classical Hodgkin lymphoma.

This chain links TRBV7-2 with TRBJ1-3, with D unresolved. This CDR3 has 13 residues. Germline loops: CDR1 SGHTA, CDR2 FQGNSA. The V gene lost 1 base and the J gene lost 4 bases, with 5 bases spanning the gap. The CDR3 reads CASSLEPGNTIYF. The CDR3, as DNA: TGTGCCAGCAGCTTAGAGCCGGGAAACACCATATATTTT.

The CDR3 DNA is TGTGCCAGCAGCTTATTCCATAATAGTTCACCCCTCCACTTT. This codes for CASSLFHNSSPLHF. The chain joins TRBV13 to TRBJ1-6; no clear D. From germline, CDR1 is PRHDT and CDR2 FYEKMQ (reference sequence). The CDR3 length is 14 residues. The germline V and J ends were trimmed by 2 bases and 9 bases, with 11 bases remaining between them.

The chain has TRBV13 and TRBJ2-6; 8 bases align to TRBD1. Germline CDR1 PRHDT, CDR2 FYEKMQ (reference sequence). The CDR3 length is 17 residues. V dropped 0 bases and J dropped 2; count of bases not matched to a gene: 3. The CDR3 nucleotides read TGTGCCAGCAGCTTAGGGGACAGGGTCCCTGGGGCCAACGTCCTGACTTTC. Its protein is CASSLGDRVPGANVLTF.

The chain has TRBV5-1 and TRBJ2-2; D gene uncertain. The V end was cut by 7 bases, the J end by 4 bases, with 2 bases between. Germline CDR1 SGHRS, CDR2 YFSETQ. The CDR3 extends over 10 amino acids. CDR3 sequence (DNA): TGCGCCAGCCCCACCGGGGAGCTGTTTTTT. It yields the protein CASPTGELFF.

The CDR3 reads CASSPLRGRWSNYGYTF. Here the CDR3 DNA reads TGCGCCAGCAGCCCCCTTAGGGGGCGGTGGAGTAACTATGGCTACACCTTC. This chain joins TRBV5-1 and TRBJ1-2; TRBD1 matches at 7 bases. CDR1 and CDR2 from the germline V gene are SGHRS and YFSETQ. Germline trimming cut 4 bases from V and 1 base from J; bases unmatched to any gene: 13. The CDR3 consists of 17 residues.

This chain links TRBV5-4 with TRBJ2-7; D perhaps matches TRBD2 (6 bases). Between the trimmed V and J ends, which lost 5 bases and 0 bases, there was a span of 15 bases. Germline values: CDR1 SGHNT, CDR2 YYREEE (reference sequence). The CDR3 length is 15 residues. Here the CDR3 reads CASRGGVARSYEQYF. Here the CDR3 DNA reads TGTGCCAGCAGGGGGGGAGTAGCGCGCTCCTACGAGCAGTACTTC. Combining the CDR3 with reference TRBV5-4 and TRBJ2-7 gives the whole variable domain ETGVTQSPTHLIKTRGQQVTLRCSSQSGHNTVSWYQQALGQGPQFIFQYYREEENGRGNFPPRFSGLQFPNYSSELNVNALELDDSALYLCASRGGVARSYEQYFGPGTRLTVT.

By frequency in the sample, this clone is medium-sized. The chain uses TRBV18 and TRBJ1-1; possibly TRBD1 for D (6 bases). The CDR3 spans 15 residues. Germline loops: CDR1 KGHSH, CDR2 LQKENI. The V end lost 1 base, the J end lost 3 bases, and 12 bases lay between the germline ends. The CDR3 DNA is TGTGCCAGCTCACCACTCGTAGGGGGGGACACTGAAGCTTTCTTT. Translated: CASSPLVGGDTEAFF. Drawing the rest from reference TRBV18 and TRBJ1-1, the complete variable domain is NAGVMQNPRHLVRRRGQEARLRCSPMKGHSHVYWYRQLPEEGLKFMVYLQKENIIDESGMPKERFSAEFPKEGPSILRIQQVVRGDSAAYFCASSPLVGGDTEAFFGQGTRLTVV.

The rearrangement links TRBV9 to TRBJ2-7; no clear D gene. The CDR3 is made up of 14 amino acids. Trimming removed 0 bases from V and 0 bases from J, with 7 bases in between. The germline V gene has CDR1 SGDLS and CDR2 YYNGEE. The DNA of the CDR3 is TGTGCCAGCAGCGTAGGACTGACCTCCTACGAGCAGTACTTC. Protein: CASSVGLTSYEQYF. The whole variable domain, remainder taken from reference TRBV9 and TRBJ2-7, is DSGVTQTPKHLITATGQRVTLRCSPRSGDLSVYWYQQSLDQGLQFLIQYYNGEERAKGNILERFSAQQFPDLHSELNLSSLELGDSALYFCASSVGLTSYEQYFGPGTRLTVT.

Remarks on this clone: The sample carries other DNA sequences with the same CDR3. The chain carries TRBV10-3 and TRBJ2-7; D is possibly TRBD2 (6 bases). The ends were cut back, 5 bases at V and 3 bases at J, with 17 bases in the middle. Germline lookup yields CDR1 ENHRY and CDR2 SYGVKD. The CDR3 consists of 15 residues. CDR3 in amino acids: CAISRAGTADYEQYF. DNA for the CDR3: TGTGCCATCAGTCGGGCAGGGACTGCGGACTACGAGCAGTACTTC.

This clone was recorded only once. CDR3 in DNA: TGTGCCAGCAGGGTGGGACTAGCTTTTGAGACCCAGTACTTC. Its protein is CASRVGLAFETQYF. The rearrangement links TRBV6-1 to TRBJ2-5; 9 bases are shared with TRBD2. In germline, CDR1 is MNHNS, CDR2 SASEGT. This CDR3 has 14 amino acids. The ends lost 6 bases at V and 5 bases at J; junction bases unmatched: 7.